These 21 T cell receptor beta chains came from one sample sequenced in a study of blood T cell repertoires in COVID-19. Profiled with immunoSEQ multiplex PCR; TCRdb holds only in-frame clones, not every one. The sample yields 200,000 or so clones, 65% to 85% seen once. Sequencing was done on a sample of PBMCs or T cells enriched from blood (not recorded which). The receptors originated from a man aged 35 to 55 who had recovered from COVID-19.

The rearrangement joins TRBV3-1 (or the pseudogene TRBV3-2) to TRBJ1-1; 8 nucleotides agree with TRBD1. This CDR3 has 16 amino acids. CDR1 is LGHDT, CDR2 YNNKEL, per germline (reference sequence). V was pared by 0 bases and J by 3 bases, with 6 bases of the junction left unmatched. The CDR3 spells CASSQEFWTGYTEAFF. CDR3 DNA: TGTGCCAGCAGCCAAGAATTCTGGACAGGGTACACTGAAGCTTTCTTT.

The sample holds one count of this clone. This chain uses TRBV6-5 with TRBJ1-2, with 7 bases fitting TRBD1. The germline V gene encodes CDR1 MNHEY and CDR2 SVGAGI. Germline trimming cut 5 bases from V and 8 bases from J; bases unmatched to any gene: 5. This CDR3 has 12 residues. CDR3 nucleotides: TGTGCCAGCAGTCTCACAGGGGACGGCTACACCTTC. Protein product: CASSLTGDGYTF.

The V and J genes are TRBV9 and TRBJ2-5; TRBD1 agrees at 8 bases. Germline V gene data show CDR1 as SGDLS and CDR2 as YYNGEE. This CDR3 spans 17 amino acids. J was trimmed by 2 bases and V by 0 bases; bases with no gene match: 9. CDR3 DNA: TGTGCCAGCAGCGTAGGGGCAGGGGGCTTCGGGCAAGAGACCCAGTACTTC. Translating gives CASSVGAGGFGQETQYF.

The rearrangement links TRBV11-2 to TRBJ1-1; unclear D gene. The CDR3 has 16 residues. CDR1 and CDR2 (germline): SGHAT, FQNNGV. V was shortened by 1 base and J by 6 bases, with 18 bases between the two germline ends. CDR3 nucleotide sequence: TGTGCCAGCAGCTTAGGCTTAGGTGGGAGGGTTGCTGAAGCTTTCTTT. Its protein is CASSLGLGGRVAEAFF.

CDR3 in DNA: TGCGCCAGCAGCTTGAGCCGATTTCGCTACGAGCAGTACTTC. Encoded protein: CASSLSRFRYEQYF. V gene TRBV5-1 combines with J gene TRBJ2-7; D gene uncertain. V was cut by 1 base and J by 3 bases, with 11 bases left in between. Per the germline V gene, CDR1 is SGHRS and CDR2 is YFSETQ. The CDR3 is 14 amino acids.

The rearrangement uses TRBV2 and TRBJ2-5, with D possibly being TRBD2 (6 bases). The CDR3 runs to 12 residues. V lost 7 bases and J lost 5, with 11 bases in between. CDR1 SNHLY and CDR2 FYNNEI come from the germline V gene. CDR3 DNA: TGTGCCAGCACTGGTAGCGGCGAGACCCAGTACTTC. Translation gives CASTGSGETQYF.

The rearrangement uses TRBV5-1 and TRBJ1-1, with 7 positions matching TRBD1. The CDR3 is made up of 12 amino acids. Germline V gene lookup returns CDR1 SGHRS and CDR2 YFSETQ. V lost 4 bases, J lost 5 bases, and 2 bases stayed unmatched. CDR3 protein: CASSLTGTEAFF. In DNA, the CDR3 is TGCGCCAGCAGCCTGACAGGGACTGAAGCTTTCTTT.

This chain uses TRBV10-2 with TRBJ1-1, with D possibly TRBD1 on 6 matching bases. Germline CDR1 and CDR2: WSHSY and SAAADI. This CDR3 contains 13 residues. Trimming cost V 4 bases and J 2 bases, with 8 bases left between them. The CDR3 sequence is CASSGGTNTEAFF. The CDR3 nucleotides are TGCGCCAGCAGTGGGGGGACAAACACTGAAGCTTTCTTT.

In this sample, this clone turned up once. The V and J genes are TRBV9 and TRBJ1-1; no reliable D call. This CDR3 region has 13 residues. Per germline, CDR1 SGDLS and CDR2 YYNGEE. V lost 0 bases, J lost 3 bases, and 6 bases lay in between. DNA for the CDR3: TGTGCCAGCAGCGTAGGAGGTGACACTGAAGCTTTCTTT. As protein: CASSVGGDTEAFF.

The chain recombines TRBV30 with TRBJ1-4; a weak D match, TRBD1 (6 bases). This CDR3 has 20 amino acids. V was clipped by 6 bases and J by 0 bases, with 29 bases between them. Germline CDR1 and CDR2: GTSNPN and SVGIG (reference sequence). CDR3 DNA: TGTGCCTGCTATTCCGTCTGGGACATCGGTTCAACCACAACTAATGAAAAACTGTTTTTT. Translating it yields CACYSVWDIGSTTTNEKLFF.

The J gene is TRBJ1-4, the V gene TRBV28, with 12 bases lining up with TRBD1. Looked up from germline, CDR1 is MDHEN and CDR2 is SYDVKM. With V trimmed by 3 bases and J by 2 bases, 13 bases remained unmatched. The CDR3 runs 20 residues. The CDR3 DNA is TGTGCCAGCAGTTTTAGGGTGGGACAGGGGGCAATTTCGACTAATGAAAAACTGTTTTTT. Translated, it gives CASSFRVGQGAISTNEKLFF.

This clone was picked up a small number of times. The V gene is TRBV7-9, the J gene TRBJ2-3, with 7 nucleotides matching TRBD1. V lost 0 bases to trimming and J lost 2 bases; unmatched junction nucleotides: 14. CDR3 size: 19 residues. Germline V lookup: CDR1 SEHNR, CDR2 FQNEAQ (reference sequence). CDR3 nucleotide sequence: TGTGCCAGCAGCTTAGCCCTTCGAACCGGGACAGAGGTCACAGATACGCAGTATTTT. It specifies CASSLALRTGTEVTDTQYF.

The sample holds one count of this clone. The CDR3 region has the DNA TGTGCCAGCAGCCGAAAACAGGACACTGAAGCTTTCTTT. Protein product: CASSRKQDTEAFF. The rearrangement uses TRBV3-1 (or the pseudogene TRBV3-2) and TRBJ1-1; perhaps TRBD1 as D (5 bases). V gave up 4 bases and J gave up 3 bases, with 9 bases separating them. The germline CDR1 and CDR2 sequences are LGHDT and YNNKEL (reference sequence). This CDR3 comprises 13 residues.

The V and J genes are TRBV3-1 (or the pseudogene TRBV3-2) and TRBJ1-1, with TRBD1 matching over 9 bases. The CDR3 is 15 residues long. Germline assignment: CDR1 LGHDT and CDR2 YNNKEL (reference sequence). With 1 base clipped from V and 5 bases from J, the junction kept 5 bases outside the gene matches. The CDR3 nucleotides are TGTGCCAGCAGCCAAGGGACAGGGGCTTTAACTGAAGCTTTCTTT. The encoded protein is CASSQGTGALTEAFF.

V and J are TRBV3-1 (or the pseudogene TRBV3-2) and TRBJ2-1; 10 nucleotides line up with TRBD2. Losses at the gene ends were 0 bases for V and 15 bases for J; bases not matched to a gene: 17. Germline CDR1 and CDR2: LGHDT and YNNKEL (reference sequence). The CDR3 contains 17 residues. The CDR3: CASSQELSGTSDRRRFF. CDR3 sequence (DNA): TGTGCCAGCAGCCAAGAGCTATCCGGGACTAGCGACAGACGACGGTTCTTC.

J is TRBJ1-1 and V is TRBV19; a possible D gene is TRBD1 (6 bases). CDR3 length: 14 residues. V lost 5 bases to trimming and J lost 2 bases, with 12 bases between them. Per the germline V gene, CDR1 is LNHDA and CDR2 is SQIVND (reference sequence). CDR3 DNA sequence: TGTGCCAGTAGTGCAACAGGGCCAAACACTGAAGCTTTCTTT. This translates into CASSATGPNTEAFF.

Here the CDR3 reads CASSESTPSTGELFF. Here the CDR3 DNA reads TGCGCCAGCAGTGAATCAACGCCGAGTACCGGGGAGCTGTTTTTT. V is TRBV10-1 and J is TRBJ2-2; no reliable D call. The length of the CDR3 is 15 residues. V shed 3 bases and J shed 5 bases, with 13 bases lying between them. Germline CDR1 WNHNN, CDR2 SYGVQD (reference sequence).

The rearrangement links TRBV6-5 to TRBJ1-2; 10 bases are shared with TRBD1. The CDR3 runs to 13 residues. Germline CDR1 is MNHEY and CDR2 is SVGAGI. The J segment lost 8 bases and the V segment lost 6 bases, leaving 6 bases of the junction unmatched. CDR3 region: CASSDGTGEGYTF. CDR3 DNA sequence: TGTGCCAGCAGCGATGGGACAGGGGAAGGCTACACCTTC.

The rearrangement joins TRBV6-5 to TRBJ1-3; D is ambiguous. V was pared by 2 bases and J by 4 bases, with 6 bases between. This CDR3 is 13 amino acids long. The germline V gene has CDR1 MNHEY and CDR2 SVGAGI. DNA of the CDR3: TGTGCCAGCAGTTACCCACTCGGAAACACCATATATTTT. Its translation is CASSYPLGNTIYF.

This clone occurred once. V and J are TRBV12-5 and TRBJ1-1; D might be TRBD1 (6 bases). The CDR3 spans 13 residues. Trimming shortened V by 5 bases and J by 6 bases, and 13 bases separated the two germline ends. In germline, CDR1 is LGHNT, CDR2 FRNRAP. In DNA, the CDR3 is TGTGCTAGTGGTATTAATCCAGGGGCTGAAGCTTTCTTT. Its protein is CASGINPGAEAFF.

V and J are TRBV4-2 and TRBJ1-5; 7 positions match TRBD1. The junction had 2 bases not matched to a gene; V was cut back by 1 base and J by 2 bases. CDR3 size: 15 residues. CDR1 and CDR2 (germline): LGHNA, YNFKEQ. CDR3 in DNA: TGTGCCAGCAGCCAAGCAGGGGGGCGCAATCAGCCCCAGCATTTT. Protein product: CASSQAGGRNQPQHF.